These 26 T cell receptor beta chains were all obtained from the same sample, sequenced in a study of shared clonotypes between healthy human individuals. Profiled with immunoSEQ multiplex PCR; TCRdb holds only in-frame clones, not every one. Of around 2,000,000 clones listed, about 94% are singletons. The naive CD8 subset, CD45RO-negative cells positively selected for CCR7, excluded terminally differentiated effector memory CD45RA+ cells. Sequenced: naive CD8+ T cells sorted from blood. All receptors derive from a man aged 18 to 29 in good health.

The V gene is TRBV7-9, the J gene TRBJ2-7, with a weak D call TRBD2 (5 bases). The germline V gene has CDR1 SEHNR and CDR2 FQNEAQ (reference sequence). There are 17 residues in the CDR3. V was cut by 5 bases and J by 3 bases, with 23 bases left in between. The CDR3 DNA is TGTGCCAGCAGCACTCCGCCGAGAGGGCAGATATACTACGAGCAGTACTTC. It is translated as CASSTPPRGQIYYEQYF. The full variable domain, completed using reference TRBV7-9 and TRBJ2-7, is DTGVSQNPRHKITKRGQNVTFRCDPISEHNRLYWYRQTLGQGPEFLTYFQNEAQLEKSRLLSDRFSAERPKGSFSTLEIQRTEQGDSAMYLCASSTPPRGQIYYEQYFGPGTRLTVT.

V gene TRBV9 combines with J gene TRBJ2-1; no clear D. V dropped 0 bases and J dropped 8 bases, with 12 bases sitting between them. The CDR3 covers 14 residues. From germline, CDR1 is SGDLS and CDR2 YYNGEE. CDR3 DNA sequence: TGTGCCAGCAGCGTAGCGAGTAGTACCGATGAGCAGTTCTTC. Amino acid sequence: CASSVASSTDEQFF.

This clone was found once. The chain has TRBV7-2 and TRBJ1-2; no clear D. This CDR3 comprises 14 residues. V lost 1 base to trimming and J lost 3 bases, with 9 bases between them. Germline CDR1 and CDR2: SGHTA and FQGNSA. The CDR3 region is CASSLEEAYYGYTF. CDR3 nucleotides: TGTGCCAGCAGCTTAGAGGAGGCCTACTATGGCTACACCTTC.

The gene calls are TRBV15 and TRBJ2-7; TRBD1 matches at 7 bases. The CDR3 contains 15 residues. The V gene end was trimmed by 0 bases and the J gene end by 5 bases; junction bases not matched to a gene: 7. The germline CDR1 and CDR2 sequences are LNHNV and YYDKDF (reference sequence). CDR3 loop: CATSRDRGLLNEQYF. As DNA, the CDR3 is TGTGCCACCAGCAGAGATAGGGGGCTCCTGAACGAGCAGTACTTC.

Of note for this clone: Distinct nucleotide sequences in the sample also encode this CDR3. The chain joins TRBV4-1 to TRBJ2-2; D unresolved. V lost 1 base and J 5 bases, leaving 8 bases between the germline ends. The CDR3 extends over 14 amino acids. CDR1 MGHRA and CDR2 YSYEKL come from the germline V gene. This CDR3 is CASSQVGGTGELFF. The CDR3 DNA reads TGCGCCAGCAGCCAAGTTGGTGGGACCGGGGAGCTGTTTTTT.

The chain links TRBV4-1 to TRBJ2-7; D is possibly TRBD1 or TRBD2 (5 bases each). Trimming shortened V by 4 bases and J by 1 base, and 14 bases separated the two germline ends. Germline-derived CDR1 and CDR2 are MGHRA and YSYEKL. The CDR3 loop spans 15 amino acids. DNA of the CDR3: TGCGCCAGCAGCCCCAGAGGGGTACCATCCTACGAGCAGTACTTC. Encoded protein: CASSPRGVPSYEQYF.

The table lists this clone with a count of one. The chain joins TRBV19 to TRBJ2-7, with no clear D. Germline-derived CDR1 and CDR2 are LNHDA and SQIVND (reference sequence). Deletions cut 3 bases from V and 3 bases from J, with 12 bases between. The CDR3 contains 14 residues. The CDR3 loop is CASSMELWDYEQYF. DNA for the CDR3: TGTGCCAGTAGTATGGAGCTCTGGGACTACGAGCAGTACTTC.

This chain joins TRBV19 and TRBJ2-2, with D uncertain. Trimming took off 5 bases at V and 2 bases at J, with 6 bases between the two ends. Germline CDR1 reads LNHDA; CDR2 reads SQIVND (reference sequence). CDR3 size: 13 residues. Written as DNA, the CDR3 is TGTGCCAGTAGTTTCGTAAACACCGGGGAGCTGTTTTTT. It yields the protein CASSFVNTGELFF.

The chain combines TRBV7-9 with TRBJ2-1; possible D gene TRBD2, 7 bases. Trimming cost V 5 bases and J 4 bases, with 15 bases left between them. The CDR3 has 15 amino acids. CDR1 and CDR2 (germline): SEHNR, FQNEAQ (reference sequence). In DNA, the CDR3 is TGTGCCAGCAGCCCAAGTCGGGGGGCTTACAATGAGCAGTTCTTC. Protein sequence: CASSPSRGAYNEQFF.

The V gene is TRBV5-4, the J gene TRBJ2-5, with 8 bases matching TRBD1. CDR1 and CDR2 (germline): SGHNT, YYREEE (reference sequence). J gave up 5 bases and V 2 bases, and 5 bases lay outside the gene matches. The CDR3 length is 14 residues. This CDR3 reads CASSFRDRWETQYF. For the CDR3, the DNA is TGTGCCAGCAGCTTTAGGGACAGGTGGGAGACCCAGTACTTC.

The rearrangement links TRBV30 to TRBJ2-7; D assignment may be TRBD1 or TRBD2 (6 bases each). V gave up 1 base and J gave up 7 bases, with 20 bases separating them. Germline V gene lookup returns CDR1 GTSNPN and CDR2 SVGIG (reference sequence). CDR3 length: 15 residues. CDR3 sequence: CAWSEEADQGREQYF. The CDR3 DNA is TGTGCCTGGAGTGAGGAGGCAGACCAGGGGAGGGAGCAGTACTTC.

The rearrangement joins TRBV10-2 to TRBJ1-1, with D uncertain. CDR1 is WSHSY and CDR2 is SAAADI in the germline V gene. V was trimmed by 2 bases and J by 9 bases, leaving 7 bases between them. This CDR3 has 11 residues. The DNA for the CDR3 is TGCGCCAGCAGTGAGAACGAGCAAGCTTTCTTT. Amino acid sequence: CASSENEQAFF.

The gene calls are TRBV2 and TRBJ2-5; 7 bases align to TRBD2. The CDR3 loop spans 17 amino acids. The V and J ends lost 5 bases and 2 bases, in that order; junction bases with no gene match: 14. Germline loops: CDR1 SNHLY, CDR2 FYNNEI. The CDR3 spells CASSPPSKTSAQETQYF. CDR3 DNA sequence: TGTGCCAGCAGTCCCCCCTCCAAAACTAGCGCTCAAGAGACCCAGTACTTC. The full variable domain, rest sourced from reference TRBV2 and TRBJ2-5, is EPEVTQTPSHQVTQMGQEVILRCVPISNHLYFYWYRQILGQKVEFLVSFYNNEISEKSEIFDDQFSVERPDGSNFTLKIRSTKLEDSAMYFCASSPPSKTSAQETQYFGPGTRLLVL.

This clone occurred once. Other DNA sequences in the same sample also yield this CDR3. J is TRBJ2-7 and V is TRBV13; no clear D gene. The CDR3 covers 13 residues. The V gene lost 4 bases and the J gene lost 0 bases, with 7 bases spanning the gap. Per the germline V gene, CDR1 is PRHDT and CDR2 is FYEKMQ (reference sequence). CDR3: CASSSRDSYEQYF. CDR3 nucleotide sequence: TGTGCCAGCAGCTCCCGTGACTCCTACGAGCAGTACTTC.

The chain's CDR3 is CASSELIWAGDGYTF. For the CDR3, the DNA is TGTGCCAGCAGTGAATTAATATGGGCAGGGGATGGCTACACCTTC. This chain links TRBV6-1 with TRBJ1-2, with a tentative D call TRBD1 (6 bases). The CDR3 sequence is 15 residues long. Trimming removed 2 bases from V and 6 bases from J, with 16 bases in between. CDR1 and CDR2 (germline): MNHNS, SASEGT.

To note about this clone: The same CDR3 also results from other DNA sequences found in this sample. The V gene is TRBV4-1, the J gene TRBJ1-2; tentative D call: TRBD1 (5 bases). CDR1 and CDR2 (germline): MGHRA, YSYEKL. This CDR3 spans 15 amino acids. The V end lost 1 base, the J end lost 3 bases, and 12 bases lay between the germline ends. For the CDR3, the DNA is TGCGCCAGCAGCCAAGTGTCCGGGGGGGACTATGGCTACACCTTC. Its protein product is CASSQVSGGDYGYTF.

The chain is built from TRBV5-5 and TRBJ1-2; no clear D. The CDR3 has 14 amino acids. V was trimmed by 5 bases and J by 4 bases, leaving 15 bases between them. Looked up from germline, CDR1 is SGHKS and CDR2 is YYEKEE (reference sequence). The DNA for the CDR3 is TGTGCCAGCAGTTCTGACAACACTCCCTATGGCTACACCTTC. Protein: CASSSDNTPYGYTF. The full variable domain, its missing parts supplied by reference TRBV5-5 and TRBJ1-2, is DAGVTQSPTHLIKTRGQQVTLRCSPISGHKSVSWYQQVLGQGPQFIFQYYEKEERGRGNFPDRFSARQFPNYSSELNVNALLLGDSALYLCASSSDNTPYGYTFGSGTRLTVV.

The chain couples TRBV10-1 to TRBJ1-1; D call uncertain. The CDR3 extends over 13 amino acids. Trimming shortened V by 3 bases and J by 4 bases, and 9 bases separated the two germline ends. Germline lookup yields CDR1 WNHNN and CDR2 SYGVQD (reference sequence). Here the CDR3 DNA reads TGCGCCAGCAGTGAAGTAGATGGCACTGAAGCTTTCTTT. This gives the protein CASSEVDGTEAFF.

The CDR3 DNA follows: TGTGCCAGCATCGACCGGGACAGAGGAATTGGGACCCAGTACTTC. Translating gives CASIDRDRGIGTQYF. V and J are TRBV6-1 and TRBJ2-5, with TRBD1 identical over 7 bases. V trimming: 7 bases; J trimming: 7 bases; junction bases outside the gene matches: 15. CDR1 MNHNS and CDR2 SASEGT come from the germline V gene. This CDR3 comprises 15 residues.

The gene calls are TRBV9 and TRBJ2-7; 8 bases are a match to TRBD1. The V and J ends lost 0 bases and 2 bases, in that order; junction bases with no gene match: 4. The CDR3 totals 15 residues. Germline CDR1 is SGDLS and CDR2 is YYNGEE. The CDR3 spells CASSVATGVPYEQYF. The CDR3, as DNA: TGTGCCAGCAGCGTAGCGACAGGGGTCCCCTACGAGCAGTACTTC.

The chain carries TRBV10-1 and TRBJ2-1; 7 bases line up with TRBD1. CDR1 is WNHNN, CDR2 SYGVQD, per germline (reference sequence). Unmatched junction bases numbered 1, after V lost 0 bases and J lost 2 bases. This CDR3 has 15 amino acids. Written as DNA, the CDR3 is TGCGCCAGCAGTGAGTCCCAGGGGGCCTACAATGAGCAGTTCTTC. It encodes CASSESQGAYNEQFF.

Here the CDR3 DNA reads TGTGCCAGCAGCTTAGGGTACAGGGTTGAGCAGTACTTC. This codes for CASSLGYRVEQYF. This chain links TRBV11-2 with TRBJ2-7; weak D call: TRBD1 (6 bases). The CDR3 is 13 residues long. Trimming stripped 1 base from V and 7 bases from J, with 11 bases between. CDR1 SGHAT and CDR2 FQNNGV come from the germline V gene. Filled out from reference TRBV11-2 and TRBJ2-7, the complete variable domain reads EAGVAQSPRYKIIEKRQSVAFWCNPISGHATLYWYQQILGQGPKLLIQFQNNGVVDDSQLPKDRFSAERLKGVDSTLKIQPAKLEDSAVYLCASSLGYRVEQYFGPGTRLTVT.

The table lists this clone with a few counts. The chain is built from TRBV5-8 and TRBJ1-2, with D maybe TRBD1 (6 bases). The CDR3 has 13 amino acids. Trimming took 0 bases from V and 4 from J, leaving 7 bases between them. Germline lookup yields CDR1 SGHTS and CDR2 YDEGEE. CDR3 DNA: TGTGCCAGCAGCTTGGAAGGGGGCTATGGCTACACCTTC. The encoded protein is CASSLEGGYGYTF.

A word on this clone: The identical CDR3 is also encoded by other nucleotide sequences in the sample. The rearrangement uses TRBV4-3 and TRBJ1-1; perhaps TRBD1 as D (6 bases). Germline V gene sequence: CDR1 LGHNA, CDR2 YSLEER. The V and J ends lost 0 bases and 0 bases respectively, with 8 bases between them. The CDR3 is made up of 15 amino acids. CDR3 sequence reads: CASSQDEGVNTEAFF. The CDR3 bases are TGCGCCAGCAGCCAAGATGAGGGGGTGAACACTGAAGCTTTCTTT.

This clone has just one count. The chain recombines TRBV2 with TRBJ2-5, with TRBD2 as a possible D gene (6 bases). Per the germline V gene, CDR1 is SNHLY and CDR2 is FYNNEI. The V end was cut by 4 bases, the J end by 4 bases, with 16 bases between. This CDR3 region has 15 residues. The CDR3 sequence is CASSALAPVVETQYF. CDR3 nucleotide sequence: TGTGCCAGCAGTGCACTAGCTCCCGTAGTAGAGACCCAGTACTTC.

V and J are TRBV10-3 and TRBJ2-1; D may correspond to TRBD1 or TRBD2 (6 bases each). V shed 6 bases and J shed 8 bases, with 17 bases lying between them. The CDR3 spans 14 residues. Germline CDR1 ENHRY, CDR2 SYGVKD. The CDR3 reads CAIRAPGASDEQFF. The CDR3 nucleotides read TGTGCCATCAGGGCACCAGGGGCTAGCGATGAGCAGTTCTTC.